The entry that follows covers one TCR beta chain sequence. Antigen specificity is unknown. This entry comes from a study of CXCR3-negative and CXCR3-positive naive CD8 T cells. Study-level background: Roughly 1.5 +/- 0.3 million TRB reads came from each library, giving about 150 million in total. Regarding the study as a whole: Comparably high diversity marked both naive subsets, whereas memory CD8+ cells had much lower diversity.

UMI-tagged TRB cDNA libraries were built via 5' RACE. After re-calling the 5' RACE reads, TCRdb lists one entry per CDR3 protein, DNA absent. In all, the sample yields about 40,000 distinct CDR3 sequences. The study sorted every CD8+ T cell subset in triplicate at 300,000 cells each. This sequence was found in a human donor in good health. Some clones in this sample may be carry-over from other donors' samples. The source material was naive CXCR3- CD8+ T cells from blood. Sample subset: CD45RO-CCR7+CD27+CD95- naive CD8+ T cells lacking CXCR3 (TNR3-).

CDR3 in amino acids: CASRMYGGTDTQYF. The V and J genes are TRBV2 and TRBJ2-3; TCRdb gives TRBD1 as the D gene, but with no DNA this cannot be confirmed. The CDR3 totals 14 residues. CDR1 and CDR2 (germline): SNHLY, FYNNEI.